The 2 T cell receptor beta chains below were found in one sample sequenced in a study of glioma-infiltrating T cells (dated by TCRdb to 2016 to 2018). TCRdb lists the instrument as Illumina MiSeq. The iRepertoire nested amplicon-rescue multiplex PCR (arm-PCR) platform was used to amplify TCR alpha and beta CDR3 regions from RNA. The public reads were reprocessed in TCRdb via fastp at Q25 and MiXCR, keeping in-frame beta chains. Each entry merges the rows of one CDR3 protein and shows their most common DNA and genes. Present in this sample are over 130,000 distinct CDR3 sequences, 35% to 50% of which were seen just once. The top ten constitute roughly 20% of the sample. What was sequenced was glioma tissue, nonneoplastic brain tissue, or PBMCs (not recorded which). The source of these receptors is a human donor with low-grade glioma or glioblastoma, undergoing nonglioma brain surgery, or in good health (not recorded which).

A few counts support this clonotype. As DNA, the CDR3 is TGTGCCAGCAATCCGAGGACTACGATTTCCTACGAGCAGTACTTC. It encodes CASNPRTTISYEQYF. This rearrangement joins TRBV6-1 to TRBJ2-7, with D possibly TRBD2 on 6 matching bases. Trimming removed 7 bases from V and 1 base from J, with 17 bases in between. The CDR3 consists of 15 residues. Germline values: CDR1 MNHNS, CDR2 SASEGT.

This clonotype occurred a few times. The chain combines TRBV27 with TRBJ1-2; TRBD1 is a possible D gene (5 bases). Trimming took 5 bases from V and 7 from J, leaving 17 bases between them. This CDR3 is built from 14 residues. Germline V CDR1 and CDR2: MNHEY, SMNVEV (reference sequence). CDR3 sequence: CASSPYDSNGGYTF. The DNA of the CDR3 is TGTGCCAGCAGTCCATATGACAGCAACGGTGGCTACACCTTC.